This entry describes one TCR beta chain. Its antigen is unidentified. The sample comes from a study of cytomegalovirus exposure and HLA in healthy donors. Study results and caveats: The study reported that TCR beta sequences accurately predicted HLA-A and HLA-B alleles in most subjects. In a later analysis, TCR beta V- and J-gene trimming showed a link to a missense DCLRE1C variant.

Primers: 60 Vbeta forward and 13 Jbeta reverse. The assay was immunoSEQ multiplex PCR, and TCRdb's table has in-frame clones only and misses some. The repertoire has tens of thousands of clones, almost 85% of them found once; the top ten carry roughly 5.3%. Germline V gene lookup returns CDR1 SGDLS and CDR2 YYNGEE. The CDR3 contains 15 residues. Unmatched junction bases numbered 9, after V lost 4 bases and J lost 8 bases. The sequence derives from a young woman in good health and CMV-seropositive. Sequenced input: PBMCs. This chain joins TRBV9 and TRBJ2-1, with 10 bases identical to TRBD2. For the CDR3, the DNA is TGTGCCAGCAGCACGAGGACTAGCGGAAACGATGAGCAGTTCTTC. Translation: CASSTRTSGNDEQFF.